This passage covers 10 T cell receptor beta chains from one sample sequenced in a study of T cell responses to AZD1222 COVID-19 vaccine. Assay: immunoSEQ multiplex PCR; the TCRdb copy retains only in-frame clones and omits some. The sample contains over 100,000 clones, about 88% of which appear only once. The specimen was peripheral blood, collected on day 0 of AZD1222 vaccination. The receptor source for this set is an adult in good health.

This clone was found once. CDR3 in amino acids: CASKGLAASNTGELFF. CDR3 DNA sequence: TGTGCCAGCAAGGGACTAGCGGCCTCGAACACCGGGGAGCTGTTTTTT. The V gene is TRBV2, the J gene TRBJ2-2; 11 nucleotides agree with TRBD2. Germline trimming cut 7 bases from V and 0 bases from J; bases unmatched to any gene: 4. The CDR3 totals 16 residues. CDR1 is SNHLY and CDR2 is FYNNEI in the germline V gene.

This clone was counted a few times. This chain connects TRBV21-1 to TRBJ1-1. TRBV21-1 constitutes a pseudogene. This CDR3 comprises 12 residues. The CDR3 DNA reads TGTGCCGGGGGGGCCTTTAACACTGAAGCTTTCTTT. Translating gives CAGGAFNTEAFF.

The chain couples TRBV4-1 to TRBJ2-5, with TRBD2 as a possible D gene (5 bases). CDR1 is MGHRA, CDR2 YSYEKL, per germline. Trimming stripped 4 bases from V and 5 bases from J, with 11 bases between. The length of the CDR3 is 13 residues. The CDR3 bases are TGCGCCAGCAGCCTCGCCGGGGTTGAGACCCAGTACTTC. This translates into CASSLAGVETQYF.

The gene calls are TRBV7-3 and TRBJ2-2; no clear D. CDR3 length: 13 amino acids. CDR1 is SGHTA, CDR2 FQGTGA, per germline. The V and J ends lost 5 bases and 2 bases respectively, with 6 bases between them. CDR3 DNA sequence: TGTGCCAGCAGCACCCAAAACACCGGGGAGCTGTTTTTT. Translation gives CASSTQNTGELFF.

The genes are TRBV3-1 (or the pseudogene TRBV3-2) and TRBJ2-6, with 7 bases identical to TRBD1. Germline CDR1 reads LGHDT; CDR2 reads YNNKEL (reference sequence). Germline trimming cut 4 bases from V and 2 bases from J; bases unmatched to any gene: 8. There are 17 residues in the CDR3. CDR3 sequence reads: CASSLYRGQAGANVLTF. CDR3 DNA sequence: TGTGCCAGCAGCCTTTATAGGGGGCAGGCTGGGGCCAACGTCCTGACTTTC.

The CDR3 loop is CASSQNREDGYTF. The DNA for the CDR3 is TGTGCCAGCAGCCAAAACAGGGAAGATGGCTACACCTTC. The rearrangement uses TRBV3-1 (or the pseudogene TRBV3-2) and TRBJ1-2; possible D gene TRBD1, 6 bases. The CDR3 is 13 amino acids. Trimming pared 2 bases from V and 6 bases from J, leaving 10 bases between. Germline loops: CDR1 LGHDT, CDR2 YNNKEL (reference sequence).

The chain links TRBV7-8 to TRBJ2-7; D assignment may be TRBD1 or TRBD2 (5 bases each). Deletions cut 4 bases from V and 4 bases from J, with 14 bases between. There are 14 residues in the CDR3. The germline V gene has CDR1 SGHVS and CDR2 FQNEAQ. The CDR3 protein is CASSSPGPRYEQYF. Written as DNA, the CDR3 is TGTGCCAGCAGCTCTCCGGGACCCAGGTACGAGCAGTACTTC.

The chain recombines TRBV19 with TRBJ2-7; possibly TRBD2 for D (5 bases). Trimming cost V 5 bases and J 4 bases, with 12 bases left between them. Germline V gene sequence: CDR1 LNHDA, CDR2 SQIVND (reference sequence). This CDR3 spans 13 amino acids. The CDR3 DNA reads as TGTGCCAGTAGTCTCACGGGATCGTACGAGCAGTACTTC. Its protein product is CASSLTGSYEQYF.

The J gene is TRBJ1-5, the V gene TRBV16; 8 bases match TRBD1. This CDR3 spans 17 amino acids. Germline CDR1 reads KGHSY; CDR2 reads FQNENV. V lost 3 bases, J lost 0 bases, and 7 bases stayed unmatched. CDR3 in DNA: TGTGCCAGCAGCCACGACGGGACAGGATATAGCAATCAGCCCCAGCATTTT. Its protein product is CASSHDGTGYSNQPQHF.

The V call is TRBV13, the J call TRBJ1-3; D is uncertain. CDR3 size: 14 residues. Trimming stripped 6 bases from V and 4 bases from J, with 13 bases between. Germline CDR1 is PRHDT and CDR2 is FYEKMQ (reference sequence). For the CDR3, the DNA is TGTGCCAGCAGACCCAGGTTGTCGGGAAACACCATATATTTT. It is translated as CASRPRLSGNTIYF.